Listed below are T cell receptor beta chains from one sample, sequenced in a study of Ad26.COV2.S vaccination and SARS-CoV-2 variants. The data were produced by immunoSEQ multiplex PCR, yet TCRdb's version contains in-frame clones alone and is incomplete. Here the sample spans around 320,000 clones, around 87% being singletons. The sequencing used peripheral blood, collected in a trial of Ad26.COV2.S vaccine versus placebo. The receptors were gathered from a person between 18 and 65 years old who received the Ad26.COV2.S COVID-19 vaccine or a placebo. Both conserved end residues are part of each CDR3. A D gene is named only where the DNA matches it firmly. The listing skips clone size in some rows; elsewhere it reads once, few, many or a size class.

TRBV7-9	once	TRBD1	TRBJ1-2	TGTGCCAGCAGCTCCGCCCGGGACAGCACCGGGAGTTACTATGGCTACACCTTC	CASSSARDSTGSYYGYTF
TRBV18	NA	NA	TRBJ2-6	TGTGCCAGCTCACCACTTTGGGACCCACTCTCAGGGGCCAACGTCCTGACTTTC	CASSPLWDPLSGANVLTF
TRBV27	NA	NA	TRBJ2-7	TGTGCCAGCAGTGGGGGGGACACCATCTACGAGCAGTACTTC	CASSGGDTIYEQYF
TRBV6-5	NA	NA	TRBJ2-1	TGTGCCAGCAGTTACATCGGACAGGCGGGGAGTGAGCAGTTCTTC	CASSYIGQAGSEQFF
TRBV5-4	NA	NA	TRBJ2-1	TGTGCCAGCAGCCCGGCCGTCTGGCGTCAAACCTTGTACAATGAGCAGTTCTTC	CASSPAVWRQTLYNEQFF
TRBV7-9	NA	TRBD1	TRBJ2-7	TGTGCCAGCAGCCCAGCTGGACAGGGCTGGTACGAGCAGTACTTC	CASSPAGQGWYEQYF
TRBV12-3/TRBV12-4	NA	NA	TRBJ1-5	TGTGCCAGCACCCTGGGGAATCAGCCCCAGCATTTT	CASTLGNQPQHF
TRBV15	few	NA	TRBJ1-2	TGTGCCACCAGCAGAGGGACGTTACTGGGAGATGGCTACACCTTC	CATSRGTLLGDGYTF
TRBV7-3	NA	TRBD2	TRBJ2-1	TGTGCCAGCAGCGGTAGCGGGGGGGCCCACAATGAGCAGTTCTTC	CASSGSGGAHNEQFF
TRBV6-5	NA	TRBD1	TRBJ1-6	TGTGCCAGCACCCCGTTACCAGGGGGTAATTCACCCCTCCACTTT	CASTPLPGGNSPLHF
TRBV5-6	NA	TRBD1	TRBJ1-2	TGTGCCAGCAGGCAGTCGACAGGGGACTATGGCTACACCTTC	CASRQSTGDYGYTF
TRBV5-1	NA	NA	TRBJ1-2	TGCGCCAGCAGCTTGACCCCGGACACTTCTAACTATGGCTACACCTTC	CASSLTPDTSNYGYTF
TRBV19	NA	TRBD1	TRBJ1-1	TGTGCCAGTAGTATAGTTGGGGGGGGACAGGGTGTTGAAGCTTTCTTT	CASSIVGGGQGVEAFF
TRBV2	once	TRBD1	TRBJ1-5	TGTGCCAGCATGACGACAGGGGGGGTCAATCAGCCCCAGCATTTT	CASMTTGGVNQPQHF
TRBV29-1	NA	NA	TRBJ1-5	TGCAGCGTTGAAGAGGGCAGGGATCAGCCCCAGCATTTT	CSVEEGRDQPQHF
TRBV5-1	NA	TRBD1	TRBJ2-7	TGCGCCAGCAGCTTGGGTAGGGCTGACAGGGACGAGCAGTACTTC	CASSLGRADRDEQYF
TRBV6-2/TRBV6-3	few	NA	TRBJ1-6	TGTGCCAGCAGTTATCAAGGACGCTCATCCCTCCACTTT	CASSYQGRSSLHF
TRBV3-1/TRBV3-2	NA	NA	TRBJ1-2	TGTGCCAGCAGCCTAACAGGGCGGGGTAACTATGGCTACACCTTC	CASSLTGRGNYGYTF
TRBV5-1	NA	TRBD1	TRBJ1-2	TGCGCCAGCAGCTACCGGGACAGCACTAGGGCTACCTATGGCTACACCTTC	CASSYRDSTRATYGYTF
TRBV4-1	NA	NA	TRBJ2-3	TGCGCCAGCAGCTCAAGGGACTTTAGCACAGATACGCAGTATTTT	CASSSRDFSTDTQYF
TRBV7-2	few	TRBD2	TRBJ2-1	TGTGCCAGCAACCTCCAAGCGGGGGGGCCGCCCTACAATGAGCAGTTCTTC	CASNLQAGGPPYNEQFF
TRBV4-3	NA	TRBD2	TRBJ2-7	TGCGCCAGCAGCCTTGGACTAGTTTACGAGCAGTACTTC	CASSLGLVYEQYF
TRBV5-1	NA	NA	TRBJ1-2	TGCGCCAGCAGCGCCGGGACGGGAAACTATGGCTACACCTTC	CASSAGTGNYGYTF
TRBV27	NA	TRBD2	TRBJ2-7	TGTGCCAGCAGTTTATCTGGCGGGAGCTCCTACGAGCAGTACTTC	CASSLSGGSSYEQYF
TRBV7-2	NA	NA	TRBJ1-2	TGTGCCAGCAGCTTAGTTCGGGTAGCGGCCTCCTATGGCTACACCTTC	CASSLVRVAASYGYTF
TRBV12-2	NA	NA	TRBJ2-7	TGTGCAAGTCGCTTGGGTTCAGGGATGAGGGACGAGCAGTACTTC	CASRLGSGMRDEQYF
TRBV19	NA	NA	TRBJ2-2	TGTGCCAGTAGTATAGACAGCGCTGTGAACACCGGGGAGCTGTTTTTT	CASSIDSAVNTGELFF
TRBV6-5	NA	NA	TRBJ1-1	TGTGCCAGCAGGGAGTGGGGAGCGAACACTGAAGCTTTCTTT	CASREWGANTEAFF
TRBV4-3	NA	TRBD2	TRBJ2-2	TGCGCCAGCAGCCAAGAGCTAGCGGGGGGCTTCAAGGAGCTGTTTTTT	CASSQELAGGFKELFF
TRBV7-8	NA	NA	TRBJ2-1	TGTGCCAGCAGAACGCAGGGAGGCAATGAGCAGTTCTTC	CASRTQGGNEQFF
TRBV7-9	NA	TRBD1	TRBJ1-2	TGTGCCAGCAGCTTAACCGGACAGGGACGGAGTTATGGCTACACCTTC	CASSLTGQGRSYGYTF
TRBV19	NA	NA	TRBJ1-4	TGTGCCAGTAGTGTTGGGGTTTCTAATGAAAAACTGTTTTTT	CASSVGVSNEKLFF
TRBV7-2	NA	TRBD1	TRBJ1-1	TGTGCCAGCAGCTTAGCGTACGGACAGGGTAAAGCTTTCTTT	CASSLAYGQGKAFF
TRBV5-6	NA	NA	TRBJ1-3	TGTGCCAGCGGGAGCAGGGGCGACACCATATATTTT	CASGSRGDTIYF
TRBV5-5	NA	NA	TRBJ2-3	TGTGCCAGCAGCCCGGGTCCAGCCACAGATACGCAGTATTTT	CASSPGPATDTQYF
TRBV18	NA	NA	TRBJ1-4	TGTGCCAGCTCGCAAGCGACGGGGGCTAATGAAAAACTGTTTTTT	CASSQATGANEKLFF
TRBV4-3	NA	NA	TRBJ2-7	TGCGCCAGCAGCCAAGATCGAAGGGAACTCTACGAGCAGTACTTC	CASSQDRRELYEQYF
TRBV14	NA	NA	TRBJ2-7	TGTGCCAGCAGCCCGGACCTCGGTCTTAAGAAATACGAGCAGTACTTC	CASSPDLGLKKYEQYF
TRBV5-1	NA	NA	TRBJ2-1	TGCGCCAGCAGCTTGAGGGAAGAGGGCTACAATGAGCAGTTCTTC	CASSLREEGYNEQFF
TRBV18	NA	NA	TRBJ2-1	TGTGCCAGCTCACCAGAAGGGGGGGGACAGAGCTCCTACAATGAGCAGTTCTTC	CASSPEGGGQSSYNEQFF
TRBV7-9	NA	NA	TRBJ2-5	TGTGCCAGCAGCCCGAGGACCTCGGCAGAGACCCAGTACTTC	CASSPRTSAETQYF
TRBV6-5	NA	TRBD1	TRBJ1-2	TGTGCCAGTACAGGGGGCTCGTATGGCTACACCTTC	CASTGGSYGYTF
TRBV30	NA	NA	TRBJ1-2	TGTGCCTGGAGTGTAGAGTCGGGGAGGGGGTATGGCTACACCTTC	CAWSVESGRGYGYTF
TRBV19	NA	TRBD1	TRBJ1-2	TGTGCCAGTAGAGGAACAGGGGCTTTGCGAGGCTACACCTTC	CASRGTGALRGYTF
TRBV19	NA	TRBD1	TRBJ1-5	TGTGCCAGTAGTCAACTGGGACAGTTCCATCAGCCCCAGCATTTT	CASSQLGQFHQPQHF
TRBV18	NA	NA	TRBJ1-1	TGTGCCAGCTCATTGGAACTGAACACTGAAGCTTTCTTT	CASSLELNTEAFF
TRBV7-7	NA	NA	TRBJ2-5	TGTGCTAGCAGCTTATCAGGGAGAGGGGAGACCCAGTACTTC	CASSLSGRGETQYF
TRBV3-1/TRBV3-2	NA	TRBD1	TRBJ1-1	TGTGCCAGCAGCCCCCGGGACAGGAACACTGAAGCTTTCTTT	CASSPRDRNTEAFF